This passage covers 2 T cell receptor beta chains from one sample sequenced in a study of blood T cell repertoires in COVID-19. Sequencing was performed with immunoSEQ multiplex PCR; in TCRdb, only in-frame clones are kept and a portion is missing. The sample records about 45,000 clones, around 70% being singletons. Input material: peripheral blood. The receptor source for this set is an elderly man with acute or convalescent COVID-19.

In nucleotides, the CDR3 is TGTGCCAGCAGCTCCATGGCAGTGGTCGACTATGGCTACACCTTC. The encoded protein is CASSSMAVVDYGYTF. V gene TRBV7-2 combines with J gene TRBJ1-2; unclear D gene. Deletions cut 4 bases from V and 3 bases from J, with 15 bases between. The CDR3 consists of 15 residues. Germline values: CDR1 SGHTA, CDR2 FQGNSA. Full variable domain (missing parts from reference TRBV7-2 and TRBJ1-2): GAGVSQSPSNKVTEKGKDVELRCDPISGHTALYWYRQSLGQGLEFLIYFQGNSAPDKSGLPSDRFSAERTGGSVSTLTIQRTQQEDSAVYLCASSSMAVVDYGYTFGSGTRLTVV.

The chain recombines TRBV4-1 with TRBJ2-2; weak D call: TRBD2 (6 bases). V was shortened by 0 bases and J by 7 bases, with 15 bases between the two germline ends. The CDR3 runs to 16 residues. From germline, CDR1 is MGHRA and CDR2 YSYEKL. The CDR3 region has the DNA TGCGCCAGCAGCCAAGATTTTGGAGGGGCGATCGGGGAGCTGTTTTTT. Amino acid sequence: CASSQDFGGAIGELFF.